The sequence of this T cell receptor (beta chain) was determined in a study of T cell repertoires in cytomegalovirus infection. The overall study: CMV infection and matching HLA type were both indicated by public TCR beta signatures. General observations from the study: The response measured ex vivo was dominated by TCR beta clonotypes (HLA-C-restricted and CMV-specific).

In the case of this clonotype: Its antigen is currently unknown.

MiXCR, applied by TCRdb to the reads, yields one record per CDR3 protein. The table lists some 100,000 distinct CDR3 sequences, around 22% of them singletons. The sequencing sample was made of CD8+ T cells from PBMCs. The clonotype originates from a human donor in good health (CMV status not recorded). Some clones in this sample may be carry-over from other donors' samples.

CDR3 bases: TGTGCCAGCAGTTCCCGGGGGCCTTCTTCTGAAGCTTTCTTT. It encodes CASSSRGPSSEAFF. V gene TRBV6-5 combines with J gene TRBJ1-1; D is perhaps TRBD1 (6 bases). Trimming shortened V by 4 bases and J by 6 bases, and 15 bases separated the two germline ends. This CDR3 is 14 amino acids long. Germline loops: CDR1 MNHEY, CDR2 SVGAGI.